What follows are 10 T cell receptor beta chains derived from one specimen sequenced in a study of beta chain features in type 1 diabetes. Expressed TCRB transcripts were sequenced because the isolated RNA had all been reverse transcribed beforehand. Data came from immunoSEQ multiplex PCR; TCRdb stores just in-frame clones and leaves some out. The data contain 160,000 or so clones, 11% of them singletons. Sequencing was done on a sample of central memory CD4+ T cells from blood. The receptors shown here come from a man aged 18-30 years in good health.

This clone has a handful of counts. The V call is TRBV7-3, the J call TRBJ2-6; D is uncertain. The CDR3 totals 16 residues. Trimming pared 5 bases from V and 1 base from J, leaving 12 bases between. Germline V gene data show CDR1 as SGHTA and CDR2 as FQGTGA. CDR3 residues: CASSAYSSSGANVLTF. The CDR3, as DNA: TGTGCCAGCAGCGCTTATTCTAGTTCTGGGGCCAACGTCCTGACTTTC.

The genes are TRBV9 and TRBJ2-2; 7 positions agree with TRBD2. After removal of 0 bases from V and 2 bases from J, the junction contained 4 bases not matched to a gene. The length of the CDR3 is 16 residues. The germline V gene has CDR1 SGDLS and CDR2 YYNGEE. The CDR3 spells CASSVEASGNTGELFF. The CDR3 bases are TGTGCCAGCAGCGTAGAGGCTAGCGGAAACACCGGGGAGCTGTTTTTT.

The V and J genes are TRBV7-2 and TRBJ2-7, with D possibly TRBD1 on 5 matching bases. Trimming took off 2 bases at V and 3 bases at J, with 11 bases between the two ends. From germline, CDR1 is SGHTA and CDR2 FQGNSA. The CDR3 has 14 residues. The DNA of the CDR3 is TGTGCCAGCAGCTTATTCCAGGGAATCTACGAGCAGTACTTC. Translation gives CASSLFQGIYEQYF.

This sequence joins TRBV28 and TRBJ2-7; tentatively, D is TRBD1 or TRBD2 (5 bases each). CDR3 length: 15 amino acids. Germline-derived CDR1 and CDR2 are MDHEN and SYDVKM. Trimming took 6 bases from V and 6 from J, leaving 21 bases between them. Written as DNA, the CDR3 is TGTGCCAGCAGGGGACGAGACGGCTATGGTCTCGAGCAGTACTTC. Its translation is CASRGRDGYGLEQYF.

The DNA of the CDR3 is TGTGCCAGCAGTTACTCGGCCCAGCGCTTAACCTACGAGCAGTACTTC. As protein: CASSYSAQRLTYEQYF. This chain connects TRBV6-5 to TRBJ2-7; D uncertain. Trimming removed 0 bases from V and 2 bases from J, with 14 bases in between. CDR1 is MNHEY and CDR2 is SVGAGI in the germline V gene. CDR3 length equals 16 residues.

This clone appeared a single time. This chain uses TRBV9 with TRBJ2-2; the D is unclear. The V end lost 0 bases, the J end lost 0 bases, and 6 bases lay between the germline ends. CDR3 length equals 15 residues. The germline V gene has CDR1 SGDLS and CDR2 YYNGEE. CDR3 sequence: CASSVGSSNTGELFF. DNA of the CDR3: TGTGCCAGCAGCGTAGGGAGCTCGAACACCGGGGAGCTGTTTTTT.

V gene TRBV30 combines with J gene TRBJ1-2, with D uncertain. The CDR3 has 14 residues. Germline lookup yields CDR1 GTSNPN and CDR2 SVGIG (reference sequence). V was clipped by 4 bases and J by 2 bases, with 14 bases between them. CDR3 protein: CAWNFLGENYGYTF. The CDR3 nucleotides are TGTGCCTGGAACTTCTTGGGAGAGAACTATGGCTACACCTTC.

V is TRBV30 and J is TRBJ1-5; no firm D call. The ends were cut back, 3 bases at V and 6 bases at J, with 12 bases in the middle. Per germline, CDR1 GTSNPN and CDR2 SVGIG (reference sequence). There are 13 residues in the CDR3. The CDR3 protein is CAWSTGGSQPQHF. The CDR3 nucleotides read TGTGCCTGGAGCACGGGTGGGAGTCAGCCCCAGCATTTT.

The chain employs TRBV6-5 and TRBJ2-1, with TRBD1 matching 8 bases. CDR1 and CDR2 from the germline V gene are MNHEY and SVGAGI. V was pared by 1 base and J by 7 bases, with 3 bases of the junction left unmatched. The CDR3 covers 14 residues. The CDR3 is CASSYWTGRNEQFF. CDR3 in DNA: TGTGCCAGCAGTTACTGGACAGGGAGGAATGAGCAGTTCTTC.

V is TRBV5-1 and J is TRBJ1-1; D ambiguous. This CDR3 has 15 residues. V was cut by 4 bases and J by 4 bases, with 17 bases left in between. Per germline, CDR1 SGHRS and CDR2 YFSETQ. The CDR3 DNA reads TGCGCCAGCAGCACTCAAACCGGAATCACCACTGAAGCTTTCTTT. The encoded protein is CASSTQTGITTEAFF. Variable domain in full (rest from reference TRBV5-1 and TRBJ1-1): KAGVTQTPRYLIKTRGQQVTLSCSPISGHRSVSWYQQTPGQGLQFLFEYFSETQRNKGNFPGRFSGRQFSNSRSEMNVSTLELGDSALYLCASSTQTGITTEAFFGQGTRLTVV.